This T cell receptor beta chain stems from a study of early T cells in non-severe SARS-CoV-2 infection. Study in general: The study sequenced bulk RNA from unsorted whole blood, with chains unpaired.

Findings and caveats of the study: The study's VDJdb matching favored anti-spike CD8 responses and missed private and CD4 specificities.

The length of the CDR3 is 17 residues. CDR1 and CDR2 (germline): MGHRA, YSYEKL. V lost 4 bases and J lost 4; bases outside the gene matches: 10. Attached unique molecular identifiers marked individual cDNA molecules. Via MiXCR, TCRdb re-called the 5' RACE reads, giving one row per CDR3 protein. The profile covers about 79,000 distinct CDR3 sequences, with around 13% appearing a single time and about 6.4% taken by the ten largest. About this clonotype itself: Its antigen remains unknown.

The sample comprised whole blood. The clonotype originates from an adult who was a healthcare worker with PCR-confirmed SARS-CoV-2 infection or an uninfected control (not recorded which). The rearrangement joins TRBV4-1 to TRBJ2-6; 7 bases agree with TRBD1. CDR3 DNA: TGCGCCAGCAGCCCCACCAGACAGGGCGCCGGGGCCAACGTCCTGACTTTC. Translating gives CASSPTRQGAGANVLTF.